Listed below are T cell receptor beta chains from one sample, sequenced in a study of blood T cell repertoires in COVID-19. Sequencing was performed with immunoSEQ multiplex PCR; in TCRdb, only in-frame clones are kept and a portion is missing. The repertoire consists of about 28,000 clones, with 70% to 90% occurring once and the leading ten covering 9% to 9.5%. Specimen: peripheral blood. The receptors come from a human donor in a cohort sampled during active COVID-19. Both conserved end residues are part of each CDR3. Each record gives: clone size, D gene, V gene, J gene, CDR3 protein, CDR3 DNA. The D gene is left open where the match is weak. Only part of the rows carry a size: once, few, many, or a class if the clone is expanded.

NA,NA,TRBV2,TRBJ2-5,CASDTDGKTQYF,TGTGCCAGCGACACCGACGGGAAGACCCAGTACTTC
NA,TRBD2,TRBV19,TRBJ2-3,CASRQREPDTQYF,TGTGCCAGTAGGCAGCGGGAGCCAGATACGCAGTATTTT
NA,NA,TRBV5-6,TRBJ1-1,CASSFGVQGEAFF,TGTGCCAGCAGCTTTGGGGTACAGGGAGAAGCTTTCTTT
once,NA,TRBV19,TRBJ1-1,CASSISTGEAFF,TGTGCCAGTAGTATCAGCACGGGTGAAGCTTTCTTT
NA,NA,TRBV11-2,TRBJ1-1,CASSYGTVTEAFF,TGTGCCAGCAGCTACGGTACGGTCACTGAAGCTTTCTTT
NA,TRBD2,TRBV19,TRBJ2-3,CASSSWTSGATDTQYF,TGTGCCAGTAGTTCCTGGACTAGCGGGGCCACAGATACGCAGTATTTT
NA,NA,TRBV6-6,TRBJ1-2,CASSYGQVGYTF,TGTGCCAGCAGTTACGGCCAGGTTGGCTACACCTTC
NA,NA,TRBV4-1,TRBJ1-4,CASSQVEGVGEKLFF,TGCGCCAGCAGCCAAGTTGAGGGGGTCGGTGAAAAACTGTTTTTT
NA,NA,TRBV29-1,TRBJ1-3,CSATTGSENTIYF,TGCAGCGCAACAACAGGGTCGGAAAACACCATATATTTT
NA,NA,TRBV4-1,TRBJ1-1,CASSQTTDINTEAFF,TGCGCCAGCAGCCAGACGACGGACATTAACACTGAAGCTTTCTTT
NA,TRBD1,TRBV15,TRBJ1-6,CATSRDATGGAALHF,TGTGCCACCAGCAGAGACGCTACAGGGGGCGCAGCCCTCCACTTT
NA,NA,TRBV5-8,TRBJ2-5,CASSLVLASKETQYF,TGTGCCAGCAGCTTGGTTCTAGCTAGTAAAGAGACCCAGTACTTC
NA,TRBD1,TRBV3-1/TRBV3-2,TRBJ1-5,CASSLNRGGQPQHF,TGTGCCAGCAGCTTGAACAGGGGGGGACAGCCCCAGCATTTT
NA,NA,TRBV2,TRBJ2-2,CASSLTYAHTGELFF,TGTGCCAGCAGTCTTACCTACGCCCACACCGGGGAGCTGTTTTTT
NA,NA,TRBV7-2,TRBJ2-1,CASSLTTGAYNEQFF,TGTGCCAGCAGCTTAACTACGGGAGCCTACAATGAGCAGTTCTTC
NA,NA,TRBV4-1,TRBJ1-6,CASSPTPGSGAGSPLHF,TGCGCCAGCAGCCCTACTCCGGGGTCGGGTGCGGGATCACCCCTCCACTTT
NA,NA,TRBV5-1,TRBJ1-1,CASSSSGGAPEAFF,TGCGCCAGCAGCTCCTCGGGAGGGGCCCCTGAAGCTTTCTTT
NA,NA,TRBV18,TRBJ1-5,CASSPRRDTQPQHF,TGTGCCAGCTCACCACGCAGGGACACTCAGCCCCAGCATTTT
NA,NA,TRBV5-8,TRBJ1-5,CASSLAGGGGVFSNQPQHF,TGTGCCAGCAGCTTGGCAGGAGGAGGGGGGGTCTTTAGCAATCAGCCCCAGCATTTT
NA,TRBD2,TRBV18,TRBJ2-1,CASSTVSGRAGNEQFF,TGTGCCAGCTCAACTGTAAGCGGGAGGGCCGGGAATGAGCAGTTCTTC
once,TRBD2,TRBV5-1,TRBJ2-5,CASSLLAGSQETQYF,TGCGCCAGCAGCTTACTAGCGGGATCCCAAGAGACCCAGTACTTC
NA,NA,TRBV7-9,TRBJ2-4,CASSLDGTKNIQYF,TGTGCCAGCAGCTTAGACGGGACCAAAAACATTCAGTACTTC
NA,TRBD2,TRBV10-1,TRBJ2-1,CASSAPTSGGNEQFF,TGCGCCAGCAGTGCCCCGACTAGCGGGGGGAATGAGCAGTTCTTC
NA,NA,TRBV19,TRBJ2-5,CASRRGTETQYF,TGTGCCAGTAGGCGGGGAACGGAGACCCAGTACTTC
NA,TRBD1,TRBV30,TRBJ1-1,CAWTLSGQGMNTEAFF,TGTGCCTGGACCCTTTCCGGACAGGGAATGAACACTGAAGCTTTCTTT
NA,NA,TRBV7-9,TRBJ2-3,CASSLSIDTQYF,TGTGCCAGCAGCTTATCTATAGATACGCAGTATTTT
NA,TRBD2,TRBV9,TRBJ2-2,CASSAQLAGAPGELFF,TGTGCCAGCAGCGCCCAACTAGCGGGAGCCCCCGGGGAGCTGTTTTTT
NA,TRBD1,TRBV6-5,TRBJ2-7,CASNLRQGAYEQYF,TGTGCCAGCAACCTCAGACAGGGTGCCTACGAGCAGTACTTC
NA,NA,TRBV29-1,TRBJ2-1,CSVELMDRQNEQFF,TGCAGCGTTGAGTTGATGGACAGACAAAATGAGCAGTTCTTC
NA,NA,TRBV2,TRBJ1-5,CASSKTPDSIQPQHF,TGTGCCAGCAGCAAGACCCCAGACAGTATACAGCCCCAGCATTTT
NA,TRBD1,TRBV4-2,TRBJ2-7,CASSQGGRDRAYEQYF,TGTGCCAGCAGCCAAGGGGGCCGGGACAGGGCTTACGAGCAGTACTTC
NA,NA,TRBV14,TRBJ1-1,CATKHHLGGGANTEAFF,TGTGCCACCAAGCACCACCTTGGAGGAGGGGCGAACACTGAAGCTTTCTTT
NA,TRBD2,TRBV4-1,TRBJ2-1,CASSRIPGLAPQSYNEQFF,TGCGCCAGCAGCCGGATACCGGGACTAGCGCCTCAATCCTACAATGAGCAGTTCTTC
few,NA,TRBV12-3/TRBV12-4,TRBJ1-1,CASSLGLGTEAFF,TGTGCCAGCAGTCTGGGCCTTGGCACTGAAGCTTTCTTT
NA,NA,TRBV5-8,TRBJ1-3,CASSLVGGLGNTIYF,TGTGCCAGCAGCTTGGTTGGCGGGTTGGGAAACACCATATATTTT
NA,TRBD1,TRBV2,TRBJ1-4,CASSGQGGANEKLFF,TGTGCCAGCAGTGGGCAGGGGGGCGCTAATGAAAAACTGTTTTTT
NA,TRBD1,TRBV5-1,TRBJ2-2,CASRQRDRNTGELFF,TGCGCCAGCAGACAGAGGGACAGGAACACCGGGGAGCTGTTTTTT
NA,NA,TRBV6-4,TRBJ2-2,CASSVFKNTGELFF,TGTGCCAGCAGTGTTTTCAAGAACACCGGGGAGCTGTTTTTT
NA,NA,TRBV19,TRBJ2-5,CASSSRDRGASQETQYF,TGTGCCAGTAGTAGCAGGGACCGGGGGGCCTCCCAAGAGACCCAGTACTTC
NA,TRBD1,TRBV7-2,TRBJ1-4,CASSPRGPTTNEKLFF,TGTGCCAGCAGCCCAAGGGGGCCAACAACTAATGAAAAACTGTTTTTT
NA,TRBD2,TRBV5-4,TRBJ2-1,CASSLALAGGSYNEQFF,TGTGCCAGCAGCTTGGCTCTAGCGGGAGGGTCCTACAATGAGCAGTTCTTC
once,TRBD2,TRBV3-1/TRBV3-2,TRBJ2-7,CASSQQSGRAHEQYF,TGTGCCAGCAGCCAACAAAGCGGGAGGGCCCACGAGCAGTACTTC
once,TRBD1,TRBV6-6,TRBJ2-7,CASSRDRGRDEQYF,TGTGCCAGCAGTAGGGACAGGGGAAGAGACGAGCAGTACTTC
once,NA,TRBV18,TRBJ1-1,CASSPPRMNTEAFF,TGTGCCAGCTCACCACCGAGGATGAACACTGAAGCTTTCTTT
few,NA,TRBV7-2,TRBJ1-5,CASTALPSGQPQHF,TGTGCCAGCACCGCCTTGCCGTCAGGGCAGCCCCAGCATTTT
NA,TRBD2,TRBV2,TRBJ2-7,CASSDLLAGSYEQYF,TGTGCCAGCAGTGACTTGTTAGCGGGGTCCTACGAGCAGTACTTC
NA,TRBD1,TRBV6-5,TRBJ1-4,CASRPGTGGEKLFF,TGTGCCAGCAGGCCCGGGACAGGTGGGGAAAAACTGTTTTTT
NA,NA,TRBV19,TRBJ1-1,CVSRGGGTEAFF,TGTGTCAGTAGAGGGGGGGGAACTGAAGCTTTCTTT
NA,NA,TRBV10-3,TRBJ2-2,CAISDQANPGELFF,TGTGCCATCAGTGACCAGGCAAATCCCGGGGAGCTGTTTTTT
NA,TRBD1,TRBV6-5,TRBJ2-3,CASRWGQSSTDTQYF,TGTGCCAGCAGGTGGGGACAGTCTAGCACAGATACGCAGTATTTT
few,NA,TRBV27,TRBJ2-2,CASSLSPRFGTTGELFF,TGTGCCAGCAGTTTATCCCCCAGGTTTGGTACCACCGGGGAGCTGTTTTTT
NA,NA,TRBV7-2,TRBJ1-2,CASSLVAGFNYGYTF,TGTGCCAGCAGCTTAGTCGCAGGTTTTAACTATGGCTACACCTTC
NA,TRBD2,TRBV20-1,TRBJ2-1,CSASLPGLAGGTLNNNEQFF,TGCAGTGCTAGTTTACCGGGACTAGCGGGAGGTACCCTAAACAACAATGAGCAGTTCTTC